This passage covers 22 T cell receptor beta chains from one sample sequenced in a study of post-analysis software for immune sequencing data. These receptors have no identified antigens. cDNA libraries of TCR beta carried unique molecular identifiers. TCRdb called the PCR reads again in MiXCR, with one record for every CDR3 protein. The repertoire has around 200,000 distinct CDR3 sequences, 25% to 30% of them found once; the top ten carry about 3.4%. Whole-study results and caveats: The five TRBV segments detected at higher frequency in patients than in controls included TRBV5-6, TRBV5-1 and TRBV20-1.

The specimen was blood. Receptors originate from a girl younger than 18 with multiple sclerosis.

The V gene is TRBV4-2, the J gene TRBJ2-1, with 9 positions matching TRBD2. This CDR3 spans 18 amino acids. Unmatched junction bases numbered 14, after V lost 5 bases and J lost 3 bases. Germline CDR1 reads LGHNA; CDR2 reads YNFKEQ. CDR3 sequence (DNA): TGTGCCAGCAGCTCGCCGGGGACAGCGACTAGCGGCTACAATGAGCAGTTCTTC. The encoded protein is CASSSPGTATSGYNEQFF.

There are many counts of this clonotype. This CDR3 reads CASSESDRGHGETQYF. The CDR3 nucleotides read TGTGCCAGCAGCGAGTCTGACAGGGGGCACGGAGAGACCCAGTACTTC. The chain combines TRBV7-3 with TRBJ2-5; 10 bases match TRBD1. CDR3 size: 16 residues. Per the germline V gene, CDR1 is SGHTA and CDR2 is FQGTGA. Losses at the gene ends were 5 bases for V and 4 bases for J; bases not matched to a gene: 10.

The chain carries TRBV24-1 and TRBJ2-2; no clear D gene. This CDR3 comprises 15 residues. CDR1 and CDR2 from the germline V gene are KGHDR and SFDVKD. The V end was cut by 5 bases, the J end by 0 bases, with 9 bases between. The CDR3 loop is CATSGVPANTGELFF. Written as DNA, the CDR3 is TGTGCCACCAGTGGTGTTCCCGCGAACACCGGGGAGCTGTTTTTT.

This clonotype was seen only a few times. The chain joins TRBV7-6 to TRBJ2-3, with 15 positions matching TRBD2. Germline CDR1 is SGHVS and CDR2 is FNYEAQ. This CDR3 comprises 18 residues. Losses at the gene ends were 5 bases for V and 3 bases for J; bases not matched to a gene: 9. The chain's CDR3 is CASSRTGTSGGLTDTQYF. CDR3 nucleotides: TGTGCCAGCAGCCGTACCGGGACTAGCGGGGGGCTGACAGATACGCAGTATTTT.

In regard to this clonotype: One junction end does not reproduce the germline sequence, and a read error may be involved. The J gene is TRBJ2-2, the V gene TRBV20-1; D is tentatively TRBD1 or TRBD2 (5 bases each). Germline CDR1 and CDR2: DFQATT and SNEGSKA (reference sequence). The CDR3 runs to 12 residues. CDR3 residues: CSAKGWTGERFF. CDR3 sequence (DNA): TGCAGTGCTAAGGGGTGGACCGGGGAGCGGTTTTTT.

The rearrangement joins TRBV20-1 to TRBJ1-1, with D uncertain. Germline V gives CDR1 DFQATT, CDR2 SNEGSKA (reference sequence). The CDR3 loop spans 14 amino acids. With 5 bases removed from V and 2 bases from J, the gap between germline ends came to 15 bases. The CDR3 DNA sequence: TGCAGTGCTGCTAAAAGGACCCTTAACACTGAAGCTTTCTTT. Protein product: CSAAKRTLNTEAFF.

This clonotype was recorded a few times. The chain has TRBV6-5 and TRBJ1-5, with D unclear. Germline V CDR1 and CDR2: MNHEY, SVGAGI. The CDR3 is 13 residues long. Trimming took 2 bases from V and 3 from J, leaving 5 bases between them. The CDR3 DNA follows: TGTGCCAGCAGTTACAGGGCCAATCAGCCCCAGCATTTT. This encodes CASSYRANQPQHF.

This clonotype was seen repeatedly, ten times or more. This chain's CDR3 is CASSSDRNEQFF. In DNA, the CDR3 is TGTGCCAGCAGTTCAGACAGGAATGAGCAGTTCTTC. V gene TRBV28 combines with J gene TRBJ2-1; weak D call: TRBD1 (6 bases). This CDR3 is built from 12 residues. The germline V and J ends were trimmed by 4 bases and 7 bases, with 8 bases remaining between them. The germline V gene has CDR1 MDHEN and CDR2 SYDVKM.

The sample holds one count of this clonotype. A much bigger clone sits one base away, suggesting this may be a read error. The V call is TRBV20-1, the J call TRBJ2-5, with D perhaps matching TRBD1 (6 bases). The CDR3 contains 12 residues. Germline lookup yields CDR1 DFQATT and CDR2 SNEGSKA (reference sequence). CDR3 sequence (DNA): TGCGGCCTCTTGAGGGGGCAAGAGACCCAGTACTTC. Its translation: CGLLRGQETQYF.

This clonotype was found many times. The rearrangement links TRBV6-5 to TRBJ2-5; 7 positions match TRBD2. Germline CDR1 is MNHEY and CDR2 is SVGAGI. The trim removed 0 bases at V and 11 bases at J, leaving 6 bases unmatched. The CDR3 is made up of 13 amino acids. For the CDR3, the DNA is TGTGCCAGCAGTTACTCGATTGCGGGGGAGCAGTACTTC. It encodes CASSYSIAGEQYF.

The rearrangement joins TRBV29-1 to TRBJ1-1; 7 positions agree with TRBD1. This CDR3 has 13 residues. V was pared by 7 bases and J by 0 bases, with 5 bases of the junction left unmatched. The germline V gene has CDR1 SQVTM and CDR2 ANQGSEA. The CDR3 DNA follows: TGCAGCGGCCGGACAGGAGTGAACACTGAAGCTTTCTTT. This translates into CSGRTGVNTEAFF. The full variable domain, completed using reference TRBV29-1 and TRBJ1-1, is SAVISQKPSRDICQRGTSLTIQCQVDSQVTMMFWYRQQPGQSLTLIATANQGSEATYESGFVIDKFPISRPNLTFSTLTVSNMSPEDSSIYLCSGRTGVNTEAFFGQGTRLTVV.

As for this clonotype: This may stem from a read error, because a much larger clone lies one nucleotide away. This sequence joins TRBV5-1 and TRBJ2-7, with D unclear. This CDR3 has 15 residues. V shed 2 bases and J shed 7 bases, with 19 bases lying between them. Germline V CDR1 and CDR2: SGHRS, YFSETQ. DNA of the CDR3: TGCGCCAGCAGCTTCTCCGATAACTCCTACAATGAGCAGTACTTC. Translated, it gives CASSFSDNSYNEQYF.

This clonotype appeared a few times. The chain carries TRBV3-1 and TRBJ2-1; 10 bases are a match to TRBD2. CDR1 and CDR2 (germline): LGHDT, YNNKEL (reference sequence). The CDR3 sequence is 17 residues long. J gave up 7 bases and V 1 base, and 10 bases lay outside the gene matches. The CDR3: CASSQARTSGDRNEQFF. CDR3 DNA sequence: TGTGCCAGCAGCCAAGCTCGTACTAGCGGGGACCGGAATGAGCAGTTCTTC.

The chain has TRBV7-9 and TRBJ1-3; tentatively, D is TRBD1 (5 bases). Trimming stripped 4 bases from V and 2 bases from J, with 9 bases between. The CDR3 length is 14 residues. Germline CDR1 and CDR2: SEHNR and FQNEAQ (reference sequence). The CDR3: CASSSGGPGNTIYF. The CDR3 nucleotides are TGTGCCAGCAGCTCGGGGGGTCCTGGAAACACCATATATTTT.

This clonotype showed up just a few times. This may be a read error, as it is one base from a much larger clone. CDR3 DNA sequence: TGCAGTGCTAGAGATCCGGGGAACGTCGAGCAGTACTTC. This encodes CSARDPGNVEQYF. The chain links TRBV20-1 to TRBJ2-5, with D possibly matching TRBD2 (5 bases). The last part of the DNA fits TRBJ2-7 better; the J call may be wrong. The CDR3 has 13 residues. Looked up from germline, CDR1 is DFQATT and CDR2 is SNEGSKA (reference sequence).

The V and J genes are TRBV3-1 and TRBJ1-1; a possible D gene is TRBD1 (5 bases). The CDR3 spans 14 residues. Trimming took off 1 base at V and 3 bases at J, with 9 bases between the two ends. Germline values: CDR1 LGHDT, CDR2 YNNKEL (reference sequence). CDR3 sequence reads: CASSQAAGHTEAFF. Here the CDR3 DNA reads TGTGCCAGCAGCCAAGCTGCAGGGCACACTGAAGCTTTCTTT. Supplemented by reference TRBV3-1 and TRBJ1-1, the full variable domain reads DTAVSQTPKYLVTQMGNDKSIKCEQNLGHDTMYWYKQDSKKFLKIMFSYNNKELIINETVPNRFSPKSPDKAHLNLHINSLELGDSAVYFCASSQAAGHTEAFFGQGTRLTVV.

The chain is built from TRBV14 and TRBJ1-4, with D possibly being TRBD1 (6 bases). In germline, CDR1 is SGHDN, CDR2 FVKESK. V gave up 0 bases and J gave up 8 bases, with 16 bases separating them. The CDR3 totals 16 residues. The CDR3 region is CASSQEPRYQGEKLFF. Written as DNA, the CDR3 is TGTGCCAGCAGCCAAGAACCCCGATACCAGGGGGAAAAACTGTTTTTT.

This clonotype was observed a few times. J is TRBJ1-2 and V is TRBV25-1, with D tentatively TRBD1 (5 bases). CDR3 length: 14 residues. The V and J ends lost 5 bases and 4 bases respectively, with 14 bases between them. Germline CDR1 is MGHDK and CDR2 is SYGVNS. The CDR3 protein is CASSTSEGPYGYTF. The CDR3 coding sequence is TGTGCCAGCAGTACGAGTGAGGGACCCTATGGCTACACCTTC.

The sample holds many counts of this clonotype. J is TRBJ2-7 and V is TRBV28; the D is unclear. Germline V gene data show CDR1 as MDHEN and CDR2 as SYDVKM. This CDR3 spans 15 amino acids. V lost 5 bases to trimming and J lost 2 bases, with 16 bases between them. CDR3 region: CASSPDPGPPYEQYF. Written as DNA, the CDR3 is TGTGCCAGCAGTCCAGATCCCGGGCCGCCCTACGAGCAGTACTTC.

With regard to this clonotype: A much larger clone differs from this one at a single base, so this may be a read error. The chain employs TRBV12-3 or TRBV12-4 and TRBJ2-5, with D perhaps matching TRBD1 or TRBD2 (5 bases each). The CDR3 has 15 amino acids. CDR3 DNA: TGTGCCAGCAGTCGACCGACGGGGCTTTTAGGCGAGCAGCACTTC. Translation gives CASSRPTGLLGEQHF.

In regard to this clonotype: Being one base from a much bigger clone, this may be a read error. V gene TRBV20-1 combines with J gene TRBJ1-2, with unresolved D. V lost 3 bases to trimming and J lost 5 bases, with 16 bases between them. The germline CDR1 and CDR2 sequences are DFQATT and SNEGSKA (reference sequence). The CDR3 totals 14 residues. CDR3 loop: CSASRRGPLYGYTF. The DNA for the CDR3 is TGCAGTGCTAGTCGGAGAGGCCCGCTTTATGGCTACACCTTC.

In its sample, this clonotype was seen a few times. This chain uses TRBV20-1 with TRBJ1-6; D is unresolved. The CDR3 spans 16 residues. The germline gives CDR1 DFQATT, CDR2 SNEGSKA (reference sequence). The germline V and J ends were trimmed by 0 bases and 9 bases, with 18 bases remaining between them. The CDR3 region is CSARDTGEGGGSPLHF. In nucleotides, the CDR3 is TGCAGTGCTAGAGATACGGGAGAAGGAGGAGGTTCACCCCTCCACTTT.